This TCR beta chain was profiled in a study of T cell responses to AZD1222 COVID-19 vaccine. Germline CDR1 is MDHEN and CDR2 is SYDVKM. Trimming took off 5 bases at V and 1 base at J, with 12 bases between the two ends. The CDR3 has 14 residues. Sequenced by immunoSEQ multiplex PCR; TCRdb stores in-frame clones only, minus some. Seen here are roughly 100,000 clones, almost 90% observed once, and the top ten hold over 4.5%. This clonotype was obtained from an adult in good health. V and J are TRBV28 and TRBJ2-7; no clear D gene. This specimen was peripheral blood, taken on day 0 of AZD1222 vaccination. The DNA for the CDR3 is TGTGCCAGCAGTACCCCAGATTTTTCCTACGAGCAGTACTTC. This sequence encodes CASSTPDFSYEQYF.